This T cell receptor beta chain was retrieved from a study of blood T cell repertoires in COVID-19 (dated by TCRdb to about 2020). A note on the overall study: The collaborator samples originated in the United States, Italy and Spain and spanned the acute and convalescent phases of COVID-19. The prospective study material was composed of cDNA or gDNA derived from T cells, B-cell-depleted T cells, or PBMCs. Deeply sampled blood TCRbeta repertoires from subjects exposed to, actively infected with, or recovered from COVID-19 were included in the dataset. The repertoires were released in a freely available public database intended as a resource for research on the immune response to SARS-CoV-2. Samples came from the ongoing ImmuneRACE study (first 160 participants) plus 1,254 subjects from 6 global collaborators. A de-identified subject ID, COVID-19 status, age in years and sex were almost always included in the sample metadata. Where available, HLA class I and class II types were taken from metadata supplied by the sample provider and were not determined by assay-based typing. Study-wide findings and limitations: The quantity of clinical and demographic metadata differed by source and by participant and was supplied without curation.

TCRbeta CDR3 regions were amplified from genomic DNA using the immunoSEQ Assay, a bias-controlled multiplex PCR. On the study's bioinformatics: Nucleated cell counts per sample were estimated from amplification of reference gene primers within the assay. To quantify the absolute abundance of each unique TCRbeta CDR3 rearrangement, sequence reads were collapsed and filtered. For each sample, productive Simpson clonality was calculated by taking the square root of Simpson's diversity index across productive rearrangements. The table comes from immuneACCESS by way of TCRdb, which keeps in-frame sequences with V and J called. Part of the clones is missing from these tables; in studies checked, under half for an unresolved V gene and the rest for unknown reasons. The D gene and trimming were derived from the DNA, and the V and J assignments and clone size from that table. The sample profile shows approximately 90,000 clones; approximately 86% of them were found once. The ten biggest clones cover about an eighth of the sample.

CDR1 and CDR2 (GTSNPN, SVGIG) derive from the germline V gene (reference sequence). The CDR3 holds 14 amino acids from the cysteine to the phenylalanine. The entry retains the CDR3 DNA only, 42 bases that are in frame from base 1. The junction carries 8 bases between V and J, which are trimmed by 0 bases and 3 bases respectively. As concerns this clone: The antigen it recognizes is unknown. Per-base qualities were not stored, and no clone one base away is much larger. This specimen includes other DNA sequences encoding the same CDR3.

The collaborating institutions used their own protocols to collect whole blood in K2EDTA tubes. Collaborator samples were shipped for TCRbeta analysis as frozen whole blood, isolated PBMCs, or DNA extracted from either sample type. The sequenced sample was peripheral blood. Here the chain combines TRBV30 and TRBJ2-2; D gene: possibly TRBD2, on 7 matching bases. The receptor was isolated from a human donor in a cohort sampled during active COVID-19. The CDR3 protein: CAWSVGGHTGELFF. The bases are TGTGCCTGGAGTGTGGGGGGGCACACCGGGGAGCTGTTTTTT. The variable domain in full, with residues beyond the CDR3 obtained from the reference TRBV30 and TRBJ2-2 genes, is SQTIHQWPATLVQPVGSPLSLECTVEGTSNPNLYWYRQAAGRGLQLLFYSVGIGQISSEVPQNLSASRPQDRQFILSSKKLLLSDSGFYLCAWSVGGHTGELFFGEGSRLTVL.